This T cell receptor (beta chain) originates from a study of blood T cells in healthy people across ages. Note on this clonotype: No antigen is known for it.

For the second PCR, which ran for about 7 to 11 cycles, a sample-barcoded 5' primer and a J-beta primer mix were used. All cDNA molecules were each tagged by a template-switch adaptor with 12 random nucleotides. TCRdb fed the 5' RACE reads into MiXCR, producing one record per CDR3 protein. The sample records 950,000 to 1,200,000 distinct CDR3 sequences, more than 30% being singletons. The study, taken as a whole, reports: Age showed a roughly linear inverse relationship with TCR beta diversity per million T cells. It was the long-lived donors that had more naive CD4+ cells and higher diversity than aged donors.

After removal of 4 bases from V and 1 base from J, the junction contained 12 bases not matched to a gene. Germline V gene data show CDR1 as SGHTA and CDR2 as FQGNSA. The CDR3 consists of 17 residues. The V gene is TRBV7-2, the J gene TRBJ1-1; 7 nucleotides line up with TRBD1. Sequencing input: blood. This receptor was taken from a man aged 18 to 30 in good health. This CDR3 reads CASSSPWDRTTNTEAFF. The CDR3 bases are TGTGCCAGCAGCTCACCATGGGACAGAACCACGAACACTGAAGCTTTCTTT.